This entry is about one TCR beta chain. What it binds is not known. This sample was included in a study of cytomegalovirus exposure and HLA in healthy donors. The PCR contained 60 Vbeta and 13 Jbeta primers. Profiled with immunoSEQ multiplex PCR; TCRdb holds only in-frame clones, not every one. The table shows 140,000 to 150,000 clones, with around 80% occurring only once. Germline CDR1 SGHNT, CDR2 YYREEE (reference sequence). V was pared by 4 bases and J by 10 bases, with 6 bases of the junction left unmatched. This CDR3 is built from 15 residues. Notes on the study in general: A later analysis linked a missense variant in DCLRE1C to the trimming of TCR beta V and J genes. Usually a TCR sequence was rare, but some public TCRs were found in many donors.

The J gene is TRBJ1-6, the V gene TRBV5-4, with 12 positions matching TRBD1. The sample taken for sequencing was PBMCs. This sequence was found in a man aged 40-55 years in good health and CMV-seronegative. CDR3 nucleotides: TGTGCCAGCAGCGGTACCGGGACAGGGGGCTCACCCCTCCACTTT. It translates to CASSGTGTGGSPLHF.